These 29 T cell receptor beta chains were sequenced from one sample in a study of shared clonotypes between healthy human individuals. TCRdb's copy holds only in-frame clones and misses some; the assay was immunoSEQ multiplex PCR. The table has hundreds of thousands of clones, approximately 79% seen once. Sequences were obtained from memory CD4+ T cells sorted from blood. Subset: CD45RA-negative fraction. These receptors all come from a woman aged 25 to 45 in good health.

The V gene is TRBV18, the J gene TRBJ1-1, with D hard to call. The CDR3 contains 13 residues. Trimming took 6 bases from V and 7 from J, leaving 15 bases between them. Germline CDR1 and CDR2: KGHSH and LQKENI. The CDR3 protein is CASSLGRNVEAFF. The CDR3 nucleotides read TGTGCCAGCTCCCTCGGCCGGAACGTTGAAGCTTTCTTT.

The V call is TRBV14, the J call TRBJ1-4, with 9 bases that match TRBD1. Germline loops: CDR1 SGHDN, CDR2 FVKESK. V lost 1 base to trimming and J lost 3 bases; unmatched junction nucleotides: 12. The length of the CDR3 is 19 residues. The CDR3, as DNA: TGTGCCAGCAGCCAAGCCCCCCCCTTCAGGGACAGGGCTAATGAAAAACTGTTTTTT. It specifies CASSQAPPFRDRANEKLFF.

Written as DNA, the CDR3 is TGTGCCTCTGACAGGCTTCTCACTGAAGCTTTCTTT. Translated, it gives CASDRLLTEAFF. This chain uses TRBV30 with TRBJ1-1; maybe TRBD1 (6 bases). This CDR3 has 12 residues. With 7 bases removed from V and 4 bases from J, the gap between germline ends came to 13 bases. CDR1 is GTSNPN and CDR2 is SVGIG in the germline V gene (reference sequence).

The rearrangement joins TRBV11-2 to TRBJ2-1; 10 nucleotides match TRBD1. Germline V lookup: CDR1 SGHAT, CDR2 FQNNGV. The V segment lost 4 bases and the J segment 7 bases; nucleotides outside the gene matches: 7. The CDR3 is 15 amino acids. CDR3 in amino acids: CASSSRDRGMNEQFF. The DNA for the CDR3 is TGTGCCAGCAGCTCCCGGGACAGGGGCATGAATGAGCAGTTCTTC. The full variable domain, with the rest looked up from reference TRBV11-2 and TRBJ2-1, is EAGVAQSPRYKIIEKRQSVAFWCNPISGHATLYWYQQILGQGPKLLIQFQNNGVVDDSQLPKDRFSAERLKGVDSTLKIQPAKLEDSAVYLCASSSRDRGMNEQFFGPGTRLTVL.

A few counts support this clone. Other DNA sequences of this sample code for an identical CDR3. CDR3 protein: CASSLGDSTDTQYF. CDR3 nucleotides: TGCGCCAGCAGCTTGGGGGACTCCACAGATACGCAGTATTTT. This rearrangement joins TRBV5-1 to TRBJ2-3; TRBD2 might be the D (6 bases). V was cut by 0 bases and J by 2 bases, with 7 bases left in between. CDR3 size: 14 residues. Germline V gene sequence: CDR1 SGHRS, CDR2 YFSETQ.

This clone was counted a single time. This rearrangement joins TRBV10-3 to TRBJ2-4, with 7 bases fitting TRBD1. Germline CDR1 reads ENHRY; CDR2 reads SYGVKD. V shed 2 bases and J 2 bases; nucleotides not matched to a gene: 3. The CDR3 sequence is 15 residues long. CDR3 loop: CAISEAGGTKNIQYF. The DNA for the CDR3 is TGTGCCATCAGTGAGGCAGGGGGTACCAAAAACATTCAGTACTTC.

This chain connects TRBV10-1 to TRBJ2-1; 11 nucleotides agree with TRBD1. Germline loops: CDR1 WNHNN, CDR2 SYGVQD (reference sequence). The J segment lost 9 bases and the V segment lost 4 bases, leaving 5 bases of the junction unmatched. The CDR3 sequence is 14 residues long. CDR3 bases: TGCGCCAGCAGTGGGGGACAGGGGGGGATTGAGCAGTTCTTC. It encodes CASSGGQGGIEQFF.

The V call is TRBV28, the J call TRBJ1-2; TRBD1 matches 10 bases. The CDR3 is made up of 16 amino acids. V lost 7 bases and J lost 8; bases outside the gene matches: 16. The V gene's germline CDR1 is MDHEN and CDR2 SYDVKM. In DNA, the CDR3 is TGTGCCAGCAAACCCGGGACAGGGGAGCACTGGACGGGCTACACCTTC. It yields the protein CASKPGTGEHWTGYTF.

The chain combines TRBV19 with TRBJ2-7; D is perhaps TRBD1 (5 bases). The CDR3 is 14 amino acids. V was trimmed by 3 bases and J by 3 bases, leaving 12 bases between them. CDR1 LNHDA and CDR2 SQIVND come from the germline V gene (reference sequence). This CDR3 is CASSIRQGGYEQYF. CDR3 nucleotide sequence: TGTGCCAGTAGTATTAGGCAGGGCGGCTACGAGCAGTACTTC. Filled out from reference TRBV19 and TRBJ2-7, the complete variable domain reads DGGITQSPKYLFRKEGQNVTLSCEQNLNHDAMYWYRQDPGQGLRLIYYSQIVNDFQKGDIAEGYSVSREKKESFPLTVTSAQKNPTAFYLCASSIRQGGYEQYFGPGTRLTVT.

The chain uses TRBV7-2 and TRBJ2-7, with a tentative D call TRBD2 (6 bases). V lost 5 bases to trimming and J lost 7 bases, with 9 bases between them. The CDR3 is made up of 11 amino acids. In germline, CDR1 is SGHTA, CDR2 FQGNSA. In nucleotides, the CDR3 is TGTGCCAGCAGCCGCGGGGCTGAGCAGTACTTC. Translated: CASSRGAEQYF.

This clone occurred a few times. CDR3: CASSFWEAGSNGAQYF. In DNA, the CDR3 is TGTGCCAGCAGCTTTTGGGAAGCGGGGTCTAATGGGGCCCAGTACTTC. The chain is built from TRBV7-6 and TRBJ2-5; 7 bases map to TRBD2. The CDR3 covers 16 residues. Looked up from germline, CDR1 is SGHVS and CDR2 is FNYEAQ. The V segment lost 3 bases and the J segment 9 bases; nucleotides outside the gene matches: 16.

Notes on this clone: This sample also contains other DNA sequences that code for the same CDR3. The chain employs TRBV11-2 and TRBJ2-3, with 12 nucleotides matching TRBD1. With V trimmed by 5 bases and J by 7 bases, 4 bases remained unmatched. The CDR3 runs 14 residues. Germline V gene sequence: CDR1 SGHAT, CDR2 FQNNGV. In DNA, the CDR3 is TGTGCCAGCAGCCCGGGACAGGGGGCAAATACGCAGTATTTT. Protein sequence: CASSPGQGANTQYF.

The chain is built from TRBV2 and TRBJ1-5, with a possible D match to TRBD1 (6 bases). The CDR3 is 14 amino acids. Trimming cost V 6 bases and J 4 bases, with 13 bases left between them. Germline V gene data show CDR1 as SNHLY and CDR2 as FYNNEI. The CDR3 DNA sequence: TGTGCCAGCAGGGGGGACATTGCTAATCAGCCCCAGCATTTT. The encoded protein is CASRGDIANQPQHF. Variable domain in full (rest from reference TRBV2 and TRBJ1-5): EPEVTQTPSHQVTQMGQEVILRCVPISNHLYFYWYRQILGQKVEFLVSFYNNEISEKSEIFDDQFSVERPDGSNFTLKIRSTKLEDSAMYFCASRGDIANQPQHFGDGTRLSIL.

In nucleotides, the CDR3 is TGTGCCTGGAGTGAGACCCAGGCAGCGATCTCCTACGAGCAGTACTTC. The encoded protein is CAWSETQAAISYEQYF. The chain links TRBV30 to TRBJ2-7; no clear D gene. CDR1 is GTSNPN, CDR2 SVGIG, per germline (reference sequence). Trimming cost V 1 base and J 0 bases, with 16 bases left between them. The CDR3 is 16 residues long.

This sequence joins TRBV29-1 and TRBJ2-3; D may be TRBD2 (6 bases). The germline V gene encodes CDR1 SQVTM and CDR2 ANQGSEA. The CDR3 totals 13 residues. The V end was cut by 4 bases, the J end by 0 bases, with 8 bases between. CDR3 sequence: CSVGRDSTDTQYF. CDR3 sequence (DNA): TGCAGCGTTGGGCGGGACAGCACAGATACGCAGTATTTT.

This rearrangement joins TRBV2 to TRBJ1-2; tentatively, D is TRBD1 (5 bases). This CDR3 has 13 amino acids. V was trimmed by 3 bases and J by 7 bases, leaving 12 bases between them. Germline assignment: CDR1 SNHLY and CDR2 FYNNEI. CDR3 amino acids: CASSETGDSGYTF. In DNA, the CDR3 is TGTGCCAGCAGTGAGACGGGGGACTCTGGCTACACCTTC. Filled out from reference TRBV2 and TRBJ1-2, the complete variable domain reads EPEVTQTPSHQVTQMGQEVILRCVPISNHLYFYWYRQILGQKVEFLVSFYNNEISEKSEIFDDQFSVERPDGSNFTLKIRSTKLEDSAMYFCASSETGDSGYTFGSGTRLTVV.

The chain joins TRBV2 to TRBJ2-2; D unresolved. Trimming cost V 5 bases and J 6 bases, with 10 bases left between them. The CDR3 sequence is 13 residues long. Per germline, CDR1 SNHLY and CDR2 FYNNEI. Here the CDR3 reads CASSSPLPGELFF. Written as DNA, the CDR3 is TGTGCCAGCAGTTCCCCGTTGCCCGGGGAGCTGTTTTTT.

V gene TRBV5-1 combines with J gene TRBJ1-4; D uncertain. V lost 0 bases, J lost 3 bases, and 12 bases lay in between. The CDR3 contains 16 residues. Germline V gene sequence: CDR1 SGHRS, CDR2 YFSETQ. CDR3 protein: CASSLGSLESNEKLFF. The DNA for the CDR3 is TGCGCCAGCAGCTTGGGCAGTCTAGAGTCTAATGAAAAACTGTTTTTT.

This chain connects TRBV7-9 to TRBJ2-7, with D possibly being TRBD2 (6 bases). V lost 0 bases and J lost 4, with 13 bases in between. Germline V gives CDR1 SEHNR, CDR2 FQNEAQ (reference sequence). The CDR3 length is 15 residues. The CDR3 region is CASSLAGGSGYEQYF. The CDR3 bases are TGTGCCAGCAGCTTAGCGGGAGGTTCTGGTTACGAGCAGTACTTC. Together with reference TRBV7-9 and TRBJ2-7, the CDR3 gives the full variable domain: DTGVSQNPRHKITKRGQNVTFRCDPISEHNRLYWYRQTLGQGPEFLTYFQNEAQLEKSRLLSDRFSAERPKGSFSTLEIQRTEQGDSAMYLCASSLAGGSGYEQYFGPGTRLTVT.

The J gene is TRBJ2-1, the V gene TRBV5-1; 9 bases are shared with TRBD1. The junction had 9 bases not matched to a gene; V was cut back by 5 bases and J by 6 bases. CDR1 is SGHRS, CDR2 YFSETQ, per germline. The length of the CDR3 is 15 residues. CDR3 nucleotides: TGCGCCAGCAGACCGGGACAGGGAAGGGGCAATGAGCAGTTCTTC. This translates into CASRPGQGRGNEQFF.

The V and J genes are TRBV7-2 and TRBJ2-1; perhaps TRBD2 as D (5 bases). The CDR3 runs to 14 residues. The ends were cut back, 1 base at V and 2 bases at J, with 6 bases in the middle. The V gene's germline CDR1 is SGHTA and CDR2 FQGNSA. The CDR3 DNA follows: TGTGCCAGCAGCTTAGAACTAGCCTACAATGAGCAGTTCTTC. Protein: CASSLELAYNEQFF.

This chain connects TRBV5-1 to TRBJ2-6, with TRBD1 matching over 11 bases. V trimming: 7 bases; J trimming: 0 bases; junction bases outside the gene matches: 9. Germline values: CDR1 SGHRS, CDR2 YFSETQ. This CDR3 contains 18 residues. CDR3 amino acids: CASSQGTGGSSGANVLTF. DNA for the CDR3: TGCGCCAGCTCTCAAGGGACAGGGGGATCCTCTGGGGCCAACGTCCTGACTTTC.

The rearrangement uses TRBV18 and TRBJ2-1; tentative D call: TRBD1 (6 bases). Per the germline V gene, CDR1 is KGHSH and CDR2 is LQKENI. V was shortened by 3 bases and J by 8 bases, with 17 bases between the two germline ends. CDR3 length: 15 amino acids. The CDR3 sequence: CASSPNQQGPDEQFF. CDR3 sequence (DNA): TGTGCCAGCTCACCCAATCAACAGGGACCCGATGAGCAGTTCTTC.

The CDR3 nucleotides read TGTGCCAGCAGTTTACCTACGCCCCAGGGGGGTGGAAACATTCAGTACTTC. This encodes CASSLPTPQGGGNIQYF. This rearrangement joins TRBV28 to TRBJ2-4; D may be TRBD1 (7 bases). V lost 2 bases and J lost 6, with 20 bases in between. Germline V lookup: CDR1 MDHEN, CDR2 SYDVKM. The CDR3 contains 17 residues.

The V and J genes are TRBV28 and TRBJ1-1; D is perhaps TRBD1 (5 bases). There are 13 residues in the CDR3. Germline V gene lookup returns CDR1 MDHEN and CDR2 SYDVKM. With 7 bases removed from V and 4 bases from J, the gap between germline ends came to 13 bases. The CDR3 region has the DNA TGTGCCAGCATCCCATCCGGGGCCACTGAAGCTTTCTTT. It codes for CASIPSGATEAFF.

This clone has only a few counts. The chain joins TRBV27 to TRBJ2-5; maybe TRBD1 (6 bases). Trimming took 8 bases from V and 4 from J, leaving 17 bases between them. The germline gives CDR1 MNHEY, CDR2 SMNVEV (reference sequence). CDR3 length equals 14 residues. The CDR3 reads CASHKQGFGETQYF. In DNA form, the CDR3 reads TGTGCCAGCCATAAACAGGGCTTTGGAGAGACCCAGTACTTC.

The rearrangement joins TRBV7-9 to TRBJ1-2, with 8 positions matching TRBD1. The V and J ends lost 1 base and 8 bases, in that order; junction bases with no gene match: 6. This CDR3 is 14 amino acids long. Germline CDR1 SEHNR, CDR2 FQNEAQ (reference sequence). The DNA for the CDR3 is TGTGCCAGCAGCTTAGTTGGGACAGGAAGAGGCTACACCTTC. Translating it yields CASSLVGTGRGYTF.

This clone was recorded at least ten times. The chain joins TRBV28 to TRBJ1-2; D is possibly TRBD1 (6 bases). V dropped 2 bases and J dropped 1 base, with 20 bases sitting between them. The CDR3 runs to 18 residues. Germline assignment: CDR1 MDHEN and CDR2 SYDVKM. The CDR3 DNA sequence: TGTGCCAGCAGTTTAGCGTCAATTCGAGGACAGCTTAACTATGGCTACACCTTC. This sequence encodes CASSLASIRGQLNYGYTF.

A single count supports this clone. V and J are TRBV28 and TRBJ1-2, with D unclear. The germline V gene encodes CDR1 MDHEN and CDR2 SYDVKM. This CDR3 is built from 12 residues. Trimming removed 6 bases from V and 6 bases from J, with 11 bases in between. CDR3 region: CASSSERDGYTF. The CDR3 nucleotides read TGTGCCAGCAGCTCCGAGCGTGATGGCTACACCTTC.